This T cell receptor (beta chain) emerged from a study of CD8 T cells in ankylosing spondylitis. General study points: Reports of some motif variants in reactive arthritis synovial fluid and blood predate this one.

Quantitative 5'-RACE with molecular barcodes generated TCR beta libraries. TCRdb called the 5' RACE reads again in MiXCR, with one record for every CDR3 protein. This sample yields 30,000 or so distinct CDR3 sequences, of which 5% to 5.5% are seen a single time; approximately 1.7% belongs to the top ten. This clonotype showed up many times. Its antigen remains unknown. The CDR3 is 14 residues long. Trimming pared 2 bases from V and 7 bases from J, leaving 10 bases between. CDR1 SGDLS and CDR2 YYNGEE come from the germline V gene. The sample comprised blood, either unsorted or a sorted T cell fraction (not recorded which). The genes are TRBV9 and TRBJ1-6; D is uncertain. This TCR derives from a female donor with ankylosing spondylitis or in good health (not recorded which). The CDR3 DNA is TGTGCCAGCAGCGTGGACGGCACAAATTCACCCCTCCACTTT. Its protein product is CASSVDGTNSPLHF.